Sequencing of this T cell receptor (beta chain) was carried out in a study of response to subunit inactivated influenza vaccine (dated by TCRdb to the late 2010s). About the investigation overall: To follow how T cells responded to a trivalent subunit inactivated influenza vaccine, the researchers relied on deep quantitative profiling of the T cell receptor repertoire.

What the research found in general, with its limitations: The authors proposed that each seasonal influenza vaccination may bring in only a limited number of new T cells.

This clonotype appeared once. Its antigen remains unidentified. Base qualities are missing; no much larger clone stands one base away. Just one read gives weak support. Libraries were constructed by RT-PCR. Sequenced using an Illumina HiSeq 2500. Starting from the raw public reads, TCRdb applied fastp trimming at Q25, assembled clones with MiXCR and retained in-frame beta chains. Under each unique CDR3 protein, matching rows form one entry showing the most common genes and DNA. In this sample the table shows about 150,000 distinct CDR3 sequences, around 11% of which occur a single time. The ten largest clones take up 35% to 40% of the sample. From its cysteine to its phenylalanine, the CDR3 spans 17 amino acids. Solely the CDR3 DNA is kept, with 51 bases framed from the first base. V is shortened by 8 bases, J by 2 bases, and the region joining them spans 23 bases. In the germline V gene (reference sequence), CDR1 corresponds to LGHDT and CDR2 to YNNKEL.

The rearrangement joined TRBV3-1 to TRBJ2-3; the D gene cannot be resolved beyond TRBD1 or TRBD2, each matching 7 bases. The specimen was CD8+ T cells sorted from PBMCs, collected 23 months after vaccination. This sequence originates from a man between 50 and 70 years old who received an inactivated influenza vaccine. Donor details come from another sample of the same person, matched by shared clones. Here is the DNA: TGTGCCAGCTGCCCCCAGGGGGGGGGTTGGGACACAGATACGCAGTATTTT. Its product reads: CASCPQGGGWDTDTQYF.